This is a list of T cell receptor beta chains from one sample in a study of response to subunit inactivated influenza vaccine. TCRdb ran MiXCR on the RT-PCR reads and lists one entry per CDR3 protein. This repertoire shows over 800,000 distinct CDR3 sequences, approximately 21% found once; its top ten account for approximately 10%. The sequences come from PBMCs from blood, collected about 5 days after vaccination. These receptors came from a man aged 45-65 years who received an inactivated influenza vaccine. Both conserved end residues are part of each CDR3. The D gene is left open where the match is weak. For some rows the clone size is stated as once, few or many, or as a class when expanded; others skip it.

v_call,j_call,d_call,clone_size,cdr3_aa,cdr3_nt
TRBV20-1,TRBJ1-4,-,few,CSARPIEKLFF,TGCAGTGCTAGGCCCATAGAAAAACTGTTTTTT
TRBV24-1,TRBJ2-1,-,few,CATSKRTLIYNEQFF,TGTGCCACCAGTAAAAGGACATTGATCTACAATGAGCAGTTCTTC
TRBV24-1,TRBJ2-1,TRBD2,-,CATSDSGRSYNEQFF,TGTGCCACCAGTGATTCCGGGAGGTCCTACAATGAGCAGTTCTTC
TRBV12-3/TRBV12-4,TRBJ2-7,-,-,CASSQGGGPYEQYF,TGTGCCAGCAGCCAAGGGGGGGGGCCCTACGAGCAGTACTTC
TRBV7-2,TRBJ1-1,-,-,CASSLIGGSTEAFF,TGTGCCAGCAGCTTAATAGGGGGGTCCACTGAAGCTTTCTTT
TRBV13,TRBJ2-1,-,-,CASSLYSQRYNEQFF,TGTGCCAGCAGCTTATACTCCCAGAGATACAATGAGCAGTTCTTC
TRBV28,TRBJ2-7,TRBD2,many,CASSYRTSGTPYEQYF,TGTGCCAGCAGTTACCGGACTAGCGGGACCCCCTACGAGCAGTACTTC
TRBV20-1,TRBJ2-3,-,few,CSAKDGPDTQYF,TGCAGTGCCAAGGACGGGCCAGATACGCAGTATTTT
TRBV9,TRBJ2-2,TRBD2,-,CASSVGVAGASTGELFF,TGTGCCAGCAGCGTAGGGGTAGCGGGGGCGTCAACCGGGGAGCTGTTTTTT
TRBV9,TRBJ1-1,-,few,CASSVGPRKNTEAFF,TGTGCCAGCAGCGTAGGACCGAGAAAGAACACTGAAGCTTTCTTT
TRBV29-1,TRBJ2-7,TRBD1,-,CSVDGARGHEQYF,TGCAGCGTTGACGGGGCCAGGGGGCACGAGCAGTACTTC
TRBV10-3,TRBJ1-2,-,-,CAISGQGTFNYGYTF,TGTGCCATCAGTGGGCAGGGGACTTTTAACTATGGCTACACCTTC
TRBV20-1,TRBJ1-1,-,-,CSARESWGFAEAFF,TGCAGTGCTAGAGAATCGTGGGGTTTCGCTGAAGCTTTCTTT
TRBV27,TRBJ1-5,TRBD1,few,CASSPLDRGRNQPQHF,TGTGCCAGCAGTCCGCTGGACAGGGGGCGCAATCAGCCCCAGCATTTT
TRBV6-1,TRBJ2-1,TRBD1,-,CASRPDRYNEQFF,TGTGCCAGCAGGCCGGACAGGTACAATGAGCAGTTCTTC
TRBV7-2,TRBJ2-3,-,many,CASSLGVGDTQYF,TGTGCCAGCAGCTTGGGGGTAGGAGATACGCAGTATTTT
TRBV29-1,TRBJ2-7,-,few,CSVDGLGQSYEQYF,TGCAGCGTTGATGGGCTAGGACAGTCCTACGAGCAGTACTTC
TRBV30,TRBJ1-1,-,-,CAWSGRNMNTEAFF,TGTGCCTGGAGTGGTCGCAACATGAACACTGAAGCTTTCTTT
TRBV20-1,TRBJ2-2,-,many,CSARPRNTGELFF,TGCAGTGCTCGGCCGAGGAACACCGGGGAGCTGTTTTTT
TRBV6-2/TRBV6-3,TRBJ2-7,TRBD2,few,CASRPRSGRYEQYF,TGTGCCAGCAGACCTCGTAGCGGGAGGTACGAGCAGTACTTC
TRBV28,TRBJ1-2,-,once,CASRQGTYGYTF,TGTGCCAGCAGACAGGGCACCTATGGCTACACCTTC
TRBV6-5,TRBJ2-1,-,few,CASSYSKGTNEQFF,TGTGCCAGCAGTTACTCGAAGGGGACCAATGAGCAGTTCTTC
TRBV20-1,TRBJ2-1,-,-,CSAALGGSYNEQFF,TGCAGTGCCGCGCTAGGGGGCTCCTACAATGAGCAGTTCTTC
TRBV5-1,TRBJ1-2,TRBD1,few,CASRTGDGYGYTF,TGCGCCAGCAGGACAGGGGATGGCTATGGCTACACCTTC
TRBV5-6,TRBJ2-7,TRBD1,once,CASSPDRATYEQYF,TGTGCCAGCAGCCCGGACAGGGCAACCTACGAGCAGTACTTC
TRBV6-5,TRBJ2-1,-,-,CASSYYGSYNEQFF,TGTGCCAGCAGTTATTACGGTTCTTACAATGAGCAGTTCTTC
TRBV30,TRBJ2-1,-,many,CAWSVRGLSEQFF,TGTGCCTGGAGTGTAAGGGGACTCAGTGAGCAGTTCTTC
TRBV5-6,TRBJ2-5,-,many,CASSLVRGTEETQYF,TGTGCCAGCAGCTTGGTTCGCGGGACGGAAGAGACCCAGTACTTC
TRBV6-6,TRBJ2-1,-,few,CASSLGPASGQFF,TGTGCCAGCAGTTTGGGACCGGCGAGTGGGCAGTTCTTC
TRBV7-8,TRBJ2-3,-,-,CASSLVELGTDTQYF,TGTGCCAGCAGCTTAGTCGAGTTAGGCACAGATACGCAGTATTTT
TRBV19,TRBJ2-2,-,-,CASRKGAGTYTGELFF,TGTGCCAGTAGGAAGGGGGCCGGGACTTACACCGGGGAGCTGTTTTTT
TRBV6-1,TRBJ2-2,-,few,CASSEFNTGELFF,TGTGCCAGCAGCGAATTTAACACCGGGGAGCTGTTTTTT
TRBV9,TRBJ2-7,TRBD2,few,CASSAGTSGVGEQYF,TGTGCCAGCAGCGCGGGGACTAGCGGGGTCGGGGAGCAGTACTTC
TRBV7-9,TRBJ2-7,TRBD2,-,CASSATSGSTKEQYF,TGTGCCAGCAGCGCGACTAGCGGGAGCACCAAGGAGCAGTACTTC
TRBV30,TRBJ1-2,TRBD1,-,CAWTRIQGVGYTF,TGTGCCTGGACCCGAATACAGGGGGTTGGCTACACCTTC
TRBV5-1,TRBJ2-3,-,few,CASSGGFFTDTQYF,TGCGCCAGCAGCGGGGGGTTCTTCACAGATACGCAGTATTTT
TRBV6-1,TRBJ2-3,-,-,CASSPHYTDTQYF,TGTGCCAGCAGCCCCCATTATACAGATACGCAGTATTTT
TRBV10-3,TRBJ2-3,-,few,CAISDLGGGPDTQYF,TGTGCCATCAGTGATCTAGGGGGGGGCCCGGATACGCAGTATTTT
TRBV5-5,TRBJ1-1,-,few,CASSLGAQRNTEAFF,TGTGCCAGCAGCTTGGGCGCACAGCGGAACACTGAAGCTTTCTTT
TRBV5-1,TRBJ1-1,-,-,CASRLQNTEAFF,TGCGCCAGCAGATTACAGAACACTGAAGCTTTCTTT
TRBV12-3/TRBV12-4,TRBJ1-2,TRBD1,few,CASSRGQKRGYTF,TGTGCCAGCAGCCGGGGACAGAAGAGGGGCTACACCTTC
TRBV5-6,TRBJ2-1,-,few,CASSRTPQGNSEQFF,TGTGCCAGCAGCCGAACACCCCAGGGTAACAGTGAGCAGTTCTTC
TRBV5-6,TRBJ1-1,TRBD1,-,CASSHGTGMNTEAFF,TGTGCCAGCAGCCACGGGACAGGGATGAACACTGAAGCTTTCTTT
TRBV6-1,TRBJ2-7,-,-,CASSEEGRGYSYEQYF,TGTGCCAGCAGTGAAGAAGGCAGGGGCTACTCCTACGAGCAGTACTTC
TRBV20-1,TRBJ2-3,TRBD2,medium-sized,CSADVAGGTDTQYF,TGCAGTGCTGACGTAGCGGGGGGCACAGATACGCAGTATTTT
TRBV6-1,TRBJ2-5,-,few,CASSNRDWGEETQYF,TGTGCCAGCTCAAACCGGGACTGGGGGGAAGAGACCCAGTACTTC
TRBV30,TRBJ2-7,TRBD1,-,CAWSLAVTRGPHYEQYF,TGTGCCTGGAGTTTGGCGGTTACCAGGGGGCCACACTACGAGCAGTACTTC
TRBV5-1,TRBJ2-5,-,-,CASSFRQEQETQYF,TGCGCCAGCAGCTTCCGACAGGAGCAAGAGACCCAGTACTTC
TRBV6-1,TRBJ2-2,TRBD2,-,CASSRTSGRGPGELFF,TGTGCCAGCAGCCGGACTAGCGGGAGGGGTCCCGGGGAGCTGTTTTTT
TRBV28,TRBJ2-1,TRBD1,-,CAISDRVGDEQFF,TGTGCCATCTCGGACAGGGTGGGTGATGAGCAGTTCTTC
TRBV28,TRBJ2-6,-,-,CASKAPMGSTSGANVLTF,TGTGCCAGCAAAGCCCCAATGGGCTCAACCTCTGGGGCCAACGTCCTGACTTTC
TRBV29-1,TRBJ1-6,-,few,CSVGDSYNSPLHF,TGCAGCGTTGGGGACTCCTATAATTCACCCCTCCACTTT
TRBV6-5,TRBJ2-5,TRBD1,-,CASSLGQAKETQYF,TGTGCCAGCAGTTTGGGACAGGCCAAAGAGACCCAGTACTTC
TRBV20-1,TRBJ2-7,TRBD1,-,CSATRDRGPYEQYF,TGCAGTGCTACCCGGGACAGGGGACCCTACGAGCAGTACTTC
TRBV12-3/TRBV12-4,TRBJ2-1,TRBD2,many,CASSTHGTSGANEQFF,TGTGCCAGCAGCACACACGGGACTAGCGGGGCCAATGAGCAGTTCTTC
TRBV28,TRBJ2-3,TRBD2,-,CASSAWTSGSSTDTQYF,TGTGCCAGCAGCGCCTGGACTAGCGGGAGTTCCACAGATACGCAGTATTTT
TRBV12-3/TRBV12-4,TRBJ2-1,-,-,CASRSAGLEQFF,TGTGCCAGCAGGTCTGCGGGACTTGAGCAGTTCTTC
TRBV18,TRBJ2-1,-,few,CASSPSSGFNEQFF,TGTGCCAGCTCACCAAGTTCGGGTTTCAATGAGCAGTTCTTC